The 18 T cell receptor beta chains reported below all come from one sample, sequenced in a study of control samples from healthy donors and cancer patients. Measured with immunoSEQ multiplex PCR; TCRdb has only the in-frame clones, and not every one. The table records about 170,000 clones, 85% to 90% of them present only once. The material sequenced was blood. These receptors all stem from a woman younger than 45 in good health.

The chain joins TRBV6-5 to TRBJ1-1, with no clear D. With 1 base removed from V and 0 bases from J, the gap between germline ends came to 12 bases. CDR1 and CDR2 (germline): MNHEY, SVGAGI. This CDR3 comprises 16 residues. CDR3 amino acids: CASSYWSGYMNTEAFF. The CDR3 nucleotides read TGTGCCAGCAGTTACTGGAGCGGCTACATGAACACTGAAGCTTTCTTT.

This rearrangement joins TRBV4-2 to TRBJ1-6; D is ambiguous. V lost 4 bases to trimming and J lost 13 bases, with 17 bases between them. Germline V lookup: CDR1 LGHNA, CDR2 YNFKEQ. CDR3 size: 14 residues. The CDR3 DNA reads as TGTGCCAGCAGCCTTGAGTTAGCGGGCTCGCCCCTCCACTTT. Protein sequence: CASSLELAGSPLHF.

The chain has TRBV6-4 and TRBJ2-1; the match to TRBD1 covers 7 bases. V dropped 0 bases and J dropped 5; count of bases not matched to a gene: 16. The CDR3 runs to 19 residues. In germline, CDR1 is MRHNA, CDR2 SNTAGT. The CDR3 spells CASSDSILLGGTKDNEQFF. In DNA, the CDR3 is TGTGCCAGCAGTGACTCTATTCTCCTAGGGGGCACAAAAGACAATGAGCAGTTCTTC.

The J gene is TRBJ1-2, the V gene TRBV6-5; D is uncertain. This CDR3 region has 14 residues. The V gene's germline CDR1 is MNHEY and CDR2 SVGAGI. The V and J ends lost 0 bases and 6 bases respectively, with 11 bases between them. The chain's CDR3 is CASSYSSQVDGYTF. The CDR3 coding sequence is TGTGCCAGCAGTTACTCGAGTCAGGTAGATGGCTACACCTTC.

The J gene is TRBJ2-3, the V gene TRBV2; D is unclear. Germline CDR1 is SNHLY and CDR2 is FYNNEI. Trimming removed 4 bases from V and 0 bases from J, with 11 bases in between. This CDR3 contains 15 residues. Here the CDR3 DNA reads TGTGCCAGCAGTGGAAGGGCGCGAAGCACAGATACGCAGTATTTT. Protein: CASSGRARSTDTQYF. The full variable domain, its missing parts supplied by reference TRBV2 and TRBJ2-3, is EPEVTQTPSHQVTQMGQEVILRCVPISNHLYFYWYRQILGQKVEFLVSFYNNEISEKSEIFDDQFSVERPDGSNFTLKIRSTKLEDSAMYFCASSGRARSTDTQYFGPGTRLTVL.

The CDR3 reads CASTFSGQGTF. CDR3 bases: TGCGCCAGCACTTTCTCAGGCCAAGGCACCTTC. The chain carries TRBV5-1 and TRBJ1-2; D gene ambiguous. Trimming pared 6 bases from V and 13 bases from J, leaving 16 bases between. Germline V gives CDR1 SGHRS, CDR2 YFSETQ. This CDR3 is 11 amino acids long.

V usage is TRBV7-9 and J usage is TRBJ1-2; D gene unclear. There are 15 residues in the CDR3. Germline V lookup: CDR1 SEHNR, CDR2 FQNEAQ (reference sequence). V shed 4 bases and J shed 4 bases, with 16 bases lying between them. CDR3 residues: CASSSTGMAFYGYTF. Here the CDR3 DNA reads TGTGCCAGCAGCTCTACCGGGATGGCCTTCTATGGCTACACCTTC. The entire variable domain, with the rest obtained from reference TRBV7-9 and TRBJ1-2, is as follows: DTGVSQNPRHKITKRGQNVTFRCDPISEHNRLYWYRQTLGQGPEFLTYFQNEAQLEKSRLLSDRFSAERPKGSFSTLEIQRTEQGDSAMYLCASSSTGMAFYGYTFGSGTRLTVV.

The gene calls are TRBV19 and TRBJ2-1, with 7 bases aligning to TRBD2. CDR3 size: 14 residues. Germline lookup yields CDR1 LNHDA and CDR2 SQIVND (reference sequence). J gave up 10 bases and V 5 bases, and 11 bases lay outside the gene matches. The CDR3 DNA is TGTGCCAGTAGTCATGCGGGAGCGGGAAAGGAGCAGTTCTTC. This gives the protein CASSHAGAGKEQFF.

With regard to this clone: One junction end does not reproduce the germline sequence, and a read error may be involved. V gene TRBV18 combines with J gene TRBJ1-6; 9 bases line up with TRBD1. This CDR3 is built from 16 residues. Germline V lookup: CDR1 KGHSH, CDR2 LQKENI. The DNA for the CDR3 is TGTGCCAGCTCCCCACAACAGGGGGCAAATAATTCACCCCTCCACTTT. Encoded protein: CASSPQQGANNSPLHF.

This rearrangement joins TRBV11-3 to TRBJ2-6, with D perhaps TRBD1 (7 bases). The CDR3 is made up of 18 amino acids. Looked up from germline, CDR1 is SGHNT and CDR2 is YENEEA. The ends were cut back, 0 bases at V and 0 bases at J, with 12 bases in the middle. The CDR3 DNA reads TGTGCCAGCAGCTTAGAGGAGGGGGCCACCTCTGGGGCCAACGTCCTGACTTTC. Its protein product is CASSLEEGATSGANVLTF.

This chain uses TRBV16 with TRBJ1-1; no firm D call. With 2 bases removed from V and 9 bases from J, the gap between germline ends came to 7 bases. The CDR3 spans 11 residues. Germline V gene sequence: CDR1 KGHSY, CDR2 FQNENV. CDR3 residues: CASSQGRKAFF. In nucleotides, the CDR3 is TGTGCCAGCAGCCAAGGGAGGAAAGCTTTCTTT.

V is TRBV24-1 and J is TRBJ2-1; 11 positions agree with TRBD2. The CDR3 contains 18 residues. Unmatched junction bases numbered 17, after V lost 6 bases and J lost 8 bases. From germline, CDR1 is KGHDR and CDR2 SFDVKD. CDR3 region: CATSPTYGTSGRGDEQFF. In DNA form, the CDR3 reads TGTGCCACCAGTCCAACTTATGGAACTAGCGGGAGAGGCGATGAGCAGTTCTTC.

V gene TRBV24-1 combines with J gene TRBJ2-2; D call uncertain. This CDR3 comprises 15 residues. Trimming shortened V by 3 bases and J by 2 bases, and 9 bases separated the two germline ends. Germline loops: CDR1 KGHDR, CDR2 SFDVKD. CDR3 nucleotide sequence: TGTGCCACCAGTGATCCCGCGAAAAACACCGGGGAGCTGTTTTTT. This sequence encodes CATSDPAKNTGELFF.

CDR3 region: CSDGTATEAFF. DNA of the CDR3: TGCAGCGACGGGACAGCCACTGAAGCTTTCTTT. This chain connects TRBV29-1 to TRBJ1-1; TRBD1 aligns across 7 bases. This CDR3 is built from 11 residues. Germline V gene lookup returns CDR1 SQVTM and CDR2 ANQGSEA. V lost 7 bases, J lost 4 bases, and 3 bases stayed unmatched.

Only one count was recorded for this clone. The chain couples TRBV4-1 to TRBJ2-7, with D possibly TRBD2 on 5 matching bases. V lost 0 bases, J lost 5 bases, and 8 bases lay in between. CDR1 and CDR2 from the germline V gene are MGHRA and YSYEKL. CDR3 length: 13 residues. The CDR3 loop is CASSQDPGDEQYV. CDR3 bases: TGCGCCAGCAGCCAAGACCCCGGGGACGAGCAGTACGTC.

The chain uses TRBV6-5 and TRBJ2-6, with unresolved D. Germline lookup yields CDR1 MNHEY and CDR2 SVGAGI. The CDR3 runs 15 residues. V was pared by 5 bases and J by 0 bases, with 8 bases between. This chain's CDR3 is CASSLASSGANVLTF. The DNA of the CDR3 is TGTGCCAGCAGTCTGGCTAGCTCTGGGGCCAACGTCCTGACTTTC.

The chain has TRBV3-1 (or the pseudogene TRBV3-2) and TRBJ2-4; D remains unclear. V lost 1 base, J lost 2 bases, and 6 bases lay in between. Germline assignment: CDR1 LGHDT and CDR2 YNNKEL (reference sequence). CDR3 length: 14 residues. DNA for the CDR3: TGTGCCAGCAGCCAAGTTGGCCCCAAAAACATTCAGTACTTC. It translates to CASSQVGPKNIQYF.

The rearrangement links TRBV24-1 to TRBJ2-5; unclear D gene. This CDR3 spans 13 amino acids. Germline V gene data show CDR1 as KGHDR and CDR2 as SFDVKD. Trimming stripped 4 bases from V and 3 bases from J, with 8 bases between. The CDR3 spells CATSDPGKETQYF. In DNA form, the CDR3 reads TGTGCCACCAGTGACCCAGGTAAAGAGACCCAGTACTTC.